Listed here are 22 T cell receptor beta chains from one sample, sequenced in a study of blood T cell repertoires in COVID-19. The data were produced by immunoSEQ multiplex PCR, yet TCRdb's version contains in-frame clones alone and is incomplete. The sample includes about 150,000 clones, more than 75% of them seen just once. Sequenced: peripheral blood. The receptors stem from a human donor with acute or convalescent COVID-19. The donor label of this sample is uncertain.

The CDR3 region is CASSPGFYEQYF. In DNA, the CDR3 is TGTGCCAGCAGCCCAGGGTTTTACGAGCAGTACTTC. The chain carries TRBV5-8 and TRBJ2-7; a weak D match, TRBD1 (5 bases). With 4 bases removed from V and 4 bases from J, the gap between germline ends came to 9 bases. This CDR3 contains 12 residues. CDR1 is SGHTS and CDR2 is YDEGEE in the germline V gene.

V gene TRBV7-9 combines with J gene TRBJ1-1; 7 bases line up with TRBD1. Per the germline V gene, CDR1 is SEHNR and CDR2 is FQNEAQ (reference sequence). The CDR3 is made up of 17 amino acids. V was pared by 5 bases and J by 0 bases, with 12 bases of the junction left unmatched. CDR3 sequence: CASSPRGGSLLNTEAFF. DNA of the CDR3: TGTGCCAGCAGCCCAAGAGGGGGCTCCTTATTGAACACTGAAGCTTTCTTT.

This chain joins TRBV21-1 and TRBJ1-2; the table assigns TRBD1, which was not confirmed against the DNA. TRBV21-1 is recorded as a pseudogene. The CDR3 runs 15 residues. The chain's CDR3 is CASSSNRDRVRGYTF. DNA for the CDR3: TGTGCCAGCAGCAGTAACCGGGACAGGGTCCGGGGCTACACCTTC.

The rearrangement uses TRBV6-2 or TRBV6-3 and TRBJ1-6, with D maybe TRBD1 (5 bases). The CDR3 loop spans 17 amino acids. V was cut by 5 bases and J by 1 base, with 15 bases left in between. Germline V lookup: CDR1 MNHEY, CDR2 SVGEGT. The CDR3 spells CASSDNAGYSYNSPLHF. The DNA for the CDR3 is TGTGCCAGCAGTGACAACGCAGGGTATTCCTATAATTCACCCCTCCACTTT.

The rearrangement links TRBV30 to TRBJ2-5; 10 bases are shared with TRBD2. The CDR3 contains 13 residues. Germline assignment: CDR1 GTSNPN and CDR2 SVGIG (reference sequence). The ends lost 7 bases at V and 8 bases at J; junction bases unmatched: 10. The CDR3, as DNA: TGTGCCTCCCCTTCGGCTAGCGGGGGCACCCAGTACTTC. Translating gives CASPSASGGTQYF.

The chain is built from TRBV7-2 and TRBJ2-1, with 8 nucleotides matching TRBD1. The CDR3 spans 15 residues. The ends lost 7 bases at V and 7 bases at J; junction bases unmatched: 12. In germline, CDR1 is SGHTA, CDR2 FQGNSA. The CDR3 coding sequence is TGTGCCAGCACTTACAAAGGACAGGGCTCTAATGAGCAGTTCTTC. It translates to CASTYKGQGSNEQFF.

V gene TRBV5-4 combines with J gene TRBJ2-1; no firm D call. Per the germline V gene, CDR1 is SGHNT and CDR2 is YYREEE (reference sequence). The CDR3 is 15 residues long. Trimming cost V 1 base and J 2 bases, with 10 bases left between them. The CDR3 reads CASSLNRGPYNEQFF. Written as DNA, the CDR3 is TGTGCCAGCAGCTTGAACCGCGGCCCCTACAATGAGCAGTTCTTC.

This clone was recorded once. The chain recombines TRBV5-4 with TRBJ1-5, with a weak D call TRBD1 (6 bases). The CDR3 contains 15 residues. The V gene's germline CDR1 is SGHNT and CDR2 YYREEE (reference sequence). The ends were cut back, 2 bases at V and 3 bases at J, with 12 bases in the middle. CDR3 nucleotide sequence: TGTGCCAGCAGCTTAGCCGGACAGCACAATCAGCCCCAGCATTTT. Amino acid sequence: CASSLAGQHNQPQHF.

This rearrangement joins TRBV7-9 to TRBJ2-5; D is unresolved. CDR1 and CDR2 (germline): SEHNR, FQNEAQ (reference sequence). V was trimmed by 0 bases and J by 1 base, leaving 9 bases between them. The CDR3 consists of 15 residues. CDR3 region: CASSLAITVQETQYF. CDR3 in DNA: TGTGCCAGCAGCTTAGCCATAACAGTCCAAGAGACCCAGTACTTC.

The table lists this clone with a few counts. The V gene is TRBV10-3, the J gene TRBJ1-6, with 8 bases that match TRBD1. Germline V CDR1 and CDR2: ENHRY, SYGVKD. There are 13 residues in the CDR3. V gave up 9 bases and J gave up 8 bases; unmatched junction bases: 6. This chain's CDR3 is CAIAPTGDSPLHF. DNA of the CDR3: TGTGCCATAGCCCCGACAGGGGATTCACCCCTCCACTTT.

The genes are TRBV14 and TRBJ2-6; 10 positions agree with TRBD1. J was trimmed by 7 bases and V by 4 bases; bases with no gene match: 19. CDR1 SGHDN and CDR2 FVKESK come from the germline V gene. The CDR3 loop spans 20 amino acids. This CDR3 reads CASSPIRGTGELLGANVLTF. In nucleotides, the CDR3 is TGTGCCAGCAGCCCCATCCGAGGGACAGGGGAACTGCTCGGAGCCAACGTCCTGACTTTC.

This chain links TRBV4-3 with TRBJ2-3, with 7 bases lining up with TRBD1. CDR1 LGHNA and CDR2 YSLEER come from the germline V gene. Losses at the gene ends were 4 bases for V and 2 bases for J; bases not matched to a gene: 3. The CDR3 is 14 residues long. This CDR3 is CASSPGTATDTQYF. The CDR3 DNA follows: TGCGCCAGCAGCCCCGGGACAGCCACAGATACGCAGTATTTT.

The V and J genes are TRBV9 and TRBJ1-2; unclear D gene. From germline, CDR1 is SGDLS and CDR2 YYNGEE. Trimming left V 0 bases short and J 4 bases short, with 10 bases between. The CDR3 contains 14 residues. As DNA, the CDR3 is TGTGCCAGCAGCGTAGATCCGGGGAGCTATGGCTACACCTTC. Translating it yields CASSVDPGSYGYTF.

The chain carries TRBV4-1 and TRBJ1-3, with 9 bases that match TRBD1. The CDR3 has 14 amino acids. The germline V gene has CDR1 MGHRA and CDR2 YSYEKL. With 4 bases clipped from V and 8 bases from J, the junction kept 6 bases outside the gene matches. The CDR3 nucleotides read TGCGCCAGCAGCCCGGGACAGGGCTTGCACACCATATATTTT. Translated, it gives CASSPGQGLHTIYF.

V and J are TRBV3-1 (or the pseudogene TRBV3-2) and TRBJ2-2; no clear D. The V gene lost 1 base and the J gene lost 4 bases, with 13 bases spanning the gap. This CDR3 has 16 amino acids. Germline lookup yields CDR1 LGHDT and CDR2 YNNKEL (reference sequence). The CDR3 spells CASSQVPSLPTGELFF. CDR3 sequence (DNA): TGTGCCAGCAGCCAAGTTCCCTCACTTCCCACCGGGGAGCTGTTTTTT.

This chain uses TRBV6-4 with TRBJ1-1; D unclear. CDR3 size: 14 residues. CDR1 and CDR2 (germline): MRHNA, SNTAGT. V was trimmed by 3 bases and J by 1 base, leaving 9 bases between them. Here the CDR3 reads CASSEFSSNTEAFF. CDR3 DNA: TGTGCCAGCAGTGAATTCAGTTCGAACACTGAAGCTTTCTTT.

In this sample, this clone turned up once. V and J are TRBV5-5 and TRBJ2-2; D gene unclear. Looked up from germline, CDR1 is SGHKS and CDR2 is YYEKEE (reference sequence). The CDR3 consists of 16 residues. V was shortened by 2 bases and J by 7 bases, with 18 bases between the two germline ends. CDR3 residues: CASSLILPERSGELFF. The CDR3 bases are TGTGCCAGCAGCTTAATTTTACCGGAGAGGAGCGGGGAGCTGTTTTTT.

This rearrangement joins TRBV4-1 to TRBJ1-1; D call uncertain. The CDR3 consists of 16 residues. Trimming took 1 base from V and 4 from J, leaving 16 bases between them. Per germline, CDR1 MGHRA and CDR2 YSYEKL. The CDR3 region has the DNA TGCGCCAGCAGCCAAGTCGTATCGTCGGGGAGCACTGAAGCTTTCTTT. This sequence encodes CASSQVVSSGSTEAFF.

V and J are TRBV18 and TRBJ1-2, with a possible D match to TRBD1 (5 bases). Trimming shortened V by 3 bases and J by 6 bases, and 8 bases separated the two germline ends. Germline CDR1 is KGHSH and CDR2 is LQKENI. This CDR3 has 12 residues. The CDR3 nucleotides are TGTGCCAGCTCACCCCAGGGCGATGGCTACACCTTC. Translation gives CASSPQGDGYTF.

The rearrangement joins TRBV23-1 to TRBJ2-7, with 10 bases fitting TRBD1. TRBV23-1 counts as an open reading frame of uncertain function. The CDR3 totals 14 residues. Trimming cost V 2 bases and J 5 bases; bases outside gene matches: 3. The CDR3 DNA reads as TGCGCCAGCAGTCAAGACAGGGGGCGCGACGAGCAGTACTTC. Its protein product is CASSQDRGRDEQYF.

This clone occurred a few times. The V call is TRBV27, the J call TRBJ2-7; the D is unclear. Trimming cost V 3 bases and J 0 bases, with 12 bases left between them. This CDR3 has 15 amino acids. Germline V CDR1 and CDR2: MNHEY, SMNVEV (reference sequence). CDR3 residues: CASSFRTEPSYEQYF. In DNA form, the CDR3 reads TGTGCCAGCAGTTTTCGCACAGAGCCCTCCTACGAGCAGTACTTC.

The chain couples TRBV5-1 to TRBJ2-7, with 10 bases aligning to TRBD2. CDR3 size: 15 residues. Germline lookup yields CDR1 SGHRS and CDR2 YFSETQ. The V gene end was trimmed by 5 bases and the J gene end by 7 bases; junction bases not matched to a gene: 12. CDR3 nucleotide sequence: TGCGCCAGCAGTCCTCTAGCGGGGGCGGCGATGGAGCAGTACTTC. Its protein is CASSPLAGAAMEQYF. Variable domain in full (rest from reference TRBV5-1 and TRBJ2-7): KAGVTQTPRYLIKTRGQQVTLSCSPISGHRSVSWYQQTPGQGLQFLFEYFSETQRNKGNFPGRFSGRQFSNSRSEMNVSTLELGDSALYLCASSPLAGAAMEQYFGPGTRLTVT.